The subject of this entry is one T cell receptor beta chain. The antigen this receptor binds is unknown. It has no much larger one-base neighbor in the sample; base qualities were not kept. The data stem from a study of CD8+ T cells in alopecia areata (dated by TCRdb to the late 2010s). General notes on the study: The study used high-throughput TCRbeta sequencing to examine T cell clonal expansion in alopecia areata, in both the C3H/HeJ mouse model and human patients. Scalp clonality was compared among normal scalp (n=4), patchy alopecia areata scalp (n=8), and alopecia totalis/universalis scalp (n=8). The RNA source kit depended on sample type: the PAXgene miRNA kit for fixed scalp, the miRNeasy kit for PBMCs, and the RNeasy kit for mouse skin. Scalp tissue and sorted CD4+ and CD8+ peripheral blood T cells from patchy and totalis/universalis alopecia areata patients and from healthy controls were covered by human TCRbeta sequencing. Amplification of TCRbeta CDR3 regions was done by immunoSEQ multiplex PCR using 35 Vbeta forward primers and 13 Jbeta reverse primers.

The research as a whole found: TCR sequences shared between patients were less clear than in mice, possibly partly because of HLA diversity in the patient population. Compared with normal scalp, lesional scalp, particularly in alopecia totalis/universalis, had higher clonality and more expanded CD8+ clones, which suggests antigenic drive. Unlike mouse skin, where gammadelta T cells dominate, normal human skin contains resident alphabeta T cells that get sequenced too, which complicates analysis of the scalp TCR repertoire.

Library preparation employed the immunoSEQ multiplex PCR assay. For TCR sequencing, RNA was extracted from every sample and reverse transcribed into cDNA to serve as template. SuperScript III was used for first-strand cDNA synthesis, primed with a 2:1 mix of oligo-dT and random hexamers. A synthetic immune receptor repertoire was used to assess amplification bias, and residual bias was removed computationally. The published analysis was carried out like this. After raw reads were preprocessed to remove errors, the CDR3 was defined following IMGT conventions as running from the conserved cysteine to phenylalanine. Clonality was computed as 1 minus the Shannon entropy, with the entropy normalized by log2 of the number of productive unique TCRs. Scalp TCRbeta sequences were cross-referenced with sorted blood CD4 and CD8 repertoires so that the CD4 or CD8 identity of scalp clones could be inferred. TCRdb carries this immuneACCESS record with in-frame sequences only. Its versions omit some clonotypes, under half of them owing to an unresolved V gene in the studies checked, with the rest unexplained. V, J and clone size are taken as reported in that table, and D and trimming were inferred from the DNA itself. This sample is represented by 110,000 to 150,000 clones; roughly 60% of them were singletons. The top ten clones comprise just over 35% of the sample.

After PBMCs were isolated by density centrifugation and stained for CD3, CD4 and CD8, a FACSAria was used to sort CD4+ and CD8+ T cells. Unaffected controls provided scalp biopsies and blood samples. Reading from cysteine to phenylalanine, the CDR3 counts 14 amino acids. Only the CDR3 DNA is retained, 42 bases long and in frame from the first base. Based on the germline V gene, the CDR1 and CDR2 sequences are MGHDK and SYGVNS. V and J are truncated by 7 bases and 6 bases respectively, leaving an intervening sequence of 19 bases. The chain uses TRBV25-1 and TRBJ2-7, with TRBD2 tentatively as D gene (5 bases match). The material sequenced was CD8+ T cells sorted from blood. The source is a human donor in good health. The CDR3 has the sequence CASKPGPGVGEQYF. In nucleotides, the sequence is TGTGCCAGCAAACCCGGGCCCGGGGTAGGCGAGCAGTACTTC.